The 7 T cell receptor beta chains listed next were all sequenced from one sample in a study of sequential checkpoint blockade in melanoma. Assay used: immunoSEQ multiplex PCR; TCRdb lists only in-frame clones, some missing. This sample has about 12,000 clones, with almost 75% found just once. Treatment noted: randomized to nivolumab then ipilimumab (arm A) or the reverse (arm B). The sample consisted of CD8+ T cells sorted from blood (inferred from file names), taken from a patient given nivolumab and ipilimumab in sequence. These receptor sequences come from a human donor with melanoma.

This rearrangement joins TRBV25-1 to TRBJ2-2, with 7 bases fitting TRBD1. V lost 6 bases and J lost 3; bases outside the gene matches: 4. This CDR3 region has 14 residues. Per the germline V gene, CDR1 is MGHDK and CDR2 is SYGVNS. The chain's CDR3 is CASSEGTDTGELFF. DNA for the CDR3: TGTGCCAGCAGCGAAGGGACAGACACCGGGGAGCTGTTTTTT.

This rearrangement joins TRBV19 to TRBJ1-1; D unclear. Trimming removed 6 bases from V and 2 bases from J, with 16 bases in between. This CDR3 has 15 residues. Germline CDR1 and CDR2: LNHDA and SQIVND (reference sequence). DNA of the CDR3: TGTGCCAGTAGGAAGGTTATCGCGGGTAACACTGAAGCTTTCTTT. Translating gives CASRKVIAGNTEAFF.

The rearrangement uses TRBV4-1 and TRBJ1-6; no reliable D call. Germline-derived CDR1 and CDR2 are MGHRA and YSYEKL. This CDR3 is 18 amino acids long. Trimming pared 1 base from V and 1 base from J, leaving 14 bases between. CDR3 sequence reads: CASSQGSSEESYNSPLHF. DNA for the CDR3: TGCGCCAGCAGCCAAGGATCGTCCGAAGAGTCCTATAATTCACCCCTCCACTTT.

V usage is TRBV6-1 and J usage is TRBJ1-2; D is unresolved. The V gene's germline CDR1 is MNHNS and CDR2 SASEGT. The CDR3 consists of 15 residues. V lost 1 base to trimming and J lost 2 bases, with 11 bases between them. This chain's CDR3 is CASSEGEVSNYGYTF. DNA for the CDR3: TGTGCCAGCAGTGAAGGGGAGGTTTCGAACTATGGCTACACCTTC.

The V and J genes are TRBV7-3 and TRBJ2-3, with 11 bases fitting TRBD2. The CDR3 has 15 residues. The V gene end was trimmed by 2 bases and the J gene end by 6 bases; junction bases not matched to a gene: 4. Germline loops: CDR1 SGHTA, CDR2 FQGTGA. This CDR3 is CASSLVAGGLDTQYF. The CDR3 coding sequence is TGTGCCAGCAGCTTAGTAGCGGGGGGGTTGGATACGCAGTATTTT.

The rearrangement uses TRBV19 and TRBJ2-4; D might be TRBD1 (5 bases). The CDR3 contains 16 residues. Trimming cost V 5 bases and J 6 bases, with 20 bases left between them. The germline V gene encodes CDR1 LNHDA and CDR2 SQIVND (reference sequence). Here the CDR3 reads CASSLGLGHLGNIQYF. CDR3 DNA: TGTGCCAGTAGTCTCGGGTTGGGGCACCTCGGAAACATTCAGTACTTC.

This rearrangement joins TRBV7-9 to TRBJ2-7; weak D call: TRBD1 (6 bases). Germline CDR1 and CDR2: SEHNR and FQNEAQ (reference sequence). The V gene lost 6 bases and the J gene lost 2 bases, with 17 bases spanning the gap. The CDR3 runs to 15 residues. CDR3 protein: CASSIDRMGAYEQYF. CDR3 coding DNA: TGTGCCAGCAGTATAGACAGGATGGGAGCCTACGAGCAGTACTTC.